A few counts support the clone carrying this T cell receptor (beta chain). What it binds is unknown. This sample stems from a study of T cells in Graves' hyperthyroidism and ophthalmopathy. Overall study results and limits: Blood also held most thyroid clonotypes expanded beyond 0.001.

V dropped 5 bases and J dropped 6; count of bases not matched to a gene: 6. The CDR3 has 14 residues. Looked up from germline, CDR1 is MNHEY and CDR2 is SVGAGI. The TCR beta CDR3 regions underwent amplification using RNA transcripts as the source. Primed by the HTBI set, a first-round RT-PCR was run on the TCR CDR3. TCRdb itself ran the multiplex PCR reads through MiXCR, one entry per CDR3 protein. Of approximately 870,000 distinct CDR3 sequences in the sample, roughly 37% were seen once. It was 10 ml of fresh peripheral blood that supplied the PBMCs. The receptor comes from a man aged 18 to 30 with Graves' hyperthyroidism. The J gene is TRBJ1-5, the V gene TRBV6-5; the match to TRBD1 covers 8 bases. The sample was blood. The CDR3 sequence is CASSTRTGSQPQHF. For the CDR3, the DNA is TGTGCCAGCAGTACCAGGACAGGGAGTCAGCCCCAGCATTTT.